Included here is one TCR beta chain sequence, with context. These data come from a study of T cell repertoires in cytomegalovirus infection. V lost 4 bases to trimming and J lost 5 bases; unmatched junction nucleotides: 9. The CDR3 has 16 residues. The germline V gene has CDR1 KGHDR and CDR2 SFDVKD. TCRdb redid the calling of the reads with MiXCR, one entry per CDR3 protein. This table holds 300,000 to 400,000 distinct CDR3 sequences, over 7.5% found once. The chain joins TRBV24-1 to TRBJ2-3, with 9 bases aligning to TRBD1. Material for sequencing was PBMCs. The receptor was isolated from a human donor in good health (CMV status not recorded). Some clones in this sample may be carry-over from other donors' samples. The CDR3 nucleotides read TGTGCCACCAGTGACCCCACGACAGGGGGGGAAGATACGCAGTATTTT. The encoded protein is CATSDPTTGGEDTQYF.